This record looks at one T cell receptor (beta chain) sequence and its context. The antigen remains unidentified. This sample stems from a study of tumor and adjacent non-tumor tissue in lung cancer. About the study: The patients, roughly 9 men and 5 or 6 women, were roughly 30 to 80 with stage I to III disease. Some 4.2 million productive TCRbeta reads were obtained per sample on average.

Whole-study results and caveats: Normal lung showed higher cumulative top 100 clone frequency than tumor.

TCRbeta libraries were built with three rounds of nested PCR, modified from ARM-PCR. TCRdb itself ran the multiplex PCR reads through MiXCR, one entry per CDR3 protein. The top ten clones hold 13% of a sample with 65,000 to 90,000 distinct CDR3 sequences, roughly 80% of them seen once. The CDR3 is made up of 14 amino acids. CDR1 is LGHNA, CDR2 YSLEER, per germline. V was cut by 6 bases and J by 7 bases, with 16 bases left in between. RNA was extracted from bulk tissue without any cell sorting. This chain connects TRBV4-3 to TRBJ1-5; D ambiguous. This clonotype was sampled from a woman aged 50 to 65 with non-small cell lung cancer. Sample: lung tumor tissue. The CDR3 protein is CASRLWAGNQPQHF. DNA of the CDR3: TGCGCCAGCAGGCTATGGGCGGGAAACCAGCCCCAGCATTTT.